This is a list of T cell receptor beta chains from one sample in a study of blood T cell repertoires in COVID-19. Clones were sequenced by immunoSEQ multiplex PCR, and TCRdb holds only the in-frame ones, with some missing. The sample has 180,000 or so clones, 80% to 90% seen once. Specimen: peripheral blood. These receptors were obtained from a man in his forties or fifties with active or convalescent COVID-19. Each CDR3 is given with its conserved first and last residue. A D gene is named only where the DNA matches it firmly. Clone size is not always given. Where it is, it says once, few, many or a class for expanded clones.

V: TRBV5-4
D: TRBD1
size: NA
J: TRBJ2-7
CDR3: CASSFRDRGREQYF
DNA: TGTGCCAGCAGCTTTCGGGACAGGGGGCGCGAGCAGTACTTC

V: TRBV7-2
D: NA
size: NA
J: TRBJ1-5
CDR3: CASSLGGGSNQPQHF
DNA: TGTGCCAGCAGCTTAGGAGGGGGTAGCAATCAGCCCCAGCATTTT

V: TRBV18
D: TRBD1
size: NA
J: TRBJ1-1
CDR3: CASSLQGPRMGTEAFF
DNA: TGTGCCAGCTCTCTACAGGGGCCGCGAATGGGGACTGAAGCTTTCTTT

V: TRBV28
D: NA
size: NA
J: TRBJ1-3
CDR3: CAINGGGGNTIYF
DNA: TGTGCCATCAACGGGGGTGGTGGAAACACCATATATTTT

V: TRBV10-2
D: NA
size: NA
J: TRBJ1-5
CDR3: CASSPAGGNQPQHF
DNA: TGCGCCAGCAGTCCTGCGGGGGGCAATCAGCCCCAGCATTTT

V: TRBV3-1/TRBV3-2
D: TRBD2
size: NA
J: TRBJ2-1
CDR3: CASSRGLAGTNEQFF
DNA: TGTGCCAGCAGCCGGGGCCTAGCGGGGACCAATGAGCAGTTCTTC

V: TRBV5-4
D: TRBD2
size: NA
J: TRBJ2-7
CDR3: CASSPRLAGGPYEQYF
DNA: TGTGCCAGCAGCCCCCGACTAGCGGGGGGACCCTACGAGCAGTACTTC

V: TRBV6-2/TRBV6-3
D: TRBD2
size: NA
J: TRBJ2-1
CDR3: CASSYPSGASDEQFF
DNA: TGTGCCAGCAGTTATCCTAGCGGGGCTTCCGATGAGCAGTTCTTC

V: TRBV3-1/TRBV3-2
D: TRBD1
size: NA
J: TRBJ1-6
CDR3: CASSQKAGQGRHSPLHF
DNA: TGTGCCAGCAGCCAAAAGGCGGGACAGGGGAGGCATTCACCCCTCCACTTT

V: TRBV14
D: TRBD2
size: NA
J: TRBJ2-1
CDR3: CASSHPRLAGDNEQFF
DNA: TGTGCCAGCAGCCACCCTAGACTAGCGGGGGACAATGAGCAGTTCTTC

V: TRBV5-4
D: NA
size: once
J: TRBJ2-7
CDR3: CASSLGQGGFYEQYF
DNA: TGTGCCAGCAGCTTGGGGCAGGGTGGTTTCTACGAGCAGTACTTC

V: TRBV9
D: TRBD2
size: NA
J: TRBJ2-1
CDR3: CASSSASRGGWNEQFF
DNA: TGTGCCAGCAGCTCCGCCTCCCGGGGGGGCTGGAATGAGCAGTTCTTC

V: TRBV15
D: NA
size: few
J: TRBJ1-4
CDR3: CATSRAATNEKLFF
DNA: TGTGCCACCAGCAGAGCAGCAACTAATGAAAAACTGTTTTTT

V: TRBV5-1
D: NA
size: NA
J: TRBJ1-2
CDR3: CASSLSEGAYGYTF
DNA: TGCGCCAGCAGCTTGTCAGAAGGGGCCTATGGCTACACCTTC

V: TRBV11-2
D: TRBD1
size: NA
J: TRBJ2-2
CDR3: CASSLDWDRGNTGELFF
DNA: TGTGCCAGCAGCTTAGATTGGGACAGAGGGAACACCGGGGAGCTGTTTTTT

V: TRBV4-1
D: TRBD1
size: NA
J: TRBJ2-7
CDR3: CASSNWGQGNEQYF
DNA: TGCGCCAGCAGCAATTGGGGACAGGGGAACGAGCAGTACTTC

V: TRBV5-1
D: NA
size: few
J: TRBJ1-4
CDR3: CASSSGTASTNEKLFF
DNA: TGCGCCAGCAGCTCCGGGACTGCGTCAACTAATGAAAAACTGTTTTTT

V: TRBV5-5
D: NA
size: NA
J: TRBJ1-5
CDR3: CASSQQGMAGQPQHF
DNA: TGTGCCAGCAGCCAGCAGGGGATGGCGGGTCAGCCCCAGCATTTT

V: TRBV4-1
D: TRBD1
size: NA
J: TRBJ2-3
CDR3: CASSQRDRSTDTQYF
DNA: TGCGCCAGCAGCCAAAGGGACAGAAGCACAGATACGCAGTATTTT

V: TRBV12-1
D: NA
size: NA
J: TRBJ1-3
CDR3: CASSPPGGSGNTIYF
DNA: TGTGCCAGCAGCCCACCAGGGGGCTCTGGAAACACCATATATTTT

V: TRBV5-5
D: NA
size: NA
J: TRBJ2-5
CDR3: CASSSGQKTTQYF
DNA: TGTGCCAGCAGCTCCGGACAGAAGACGACCCAGTACTTC

V: TRBV5-6
D: NA
size: NA
J: TRBJ2-3
CDR3: CASTPGRRKDTQYF
DNA: TGTGCCAGCACCCCGGGAAGGAGAAAGGATACGCAGTATTTT

V: TRBV10-3
D: TRBD1
size: few
J: TRBJ1-5
CDR3: CAISRDRGWDQPQHF
DNA: TGTGCCATCAGTAGGGACAGGGGGTGGGATCAGCCCCAGCATTTT

V: TRBV5-1
D: NA
size: NA
J: TRBJ1-5
CDR3: CASSLVAGDQPQHF
DNA: TGCGCCAGCAGCTTGGTTGCAGGGGACCAGCCCCAGCATTTT

V: TRBV3-1/TRBV3-2
D: TRBD1
size: NA
J: TRBJ1-1
CDR3: CASSPRSSTRQGDEAFF
DNA: TGTGCCAGCAGCCCGCGAAGCTCCACCAGACAGGGTGATGAAGCTTTCTTT

V: TRBV6-5
D: NA
size: NA
J: TRBJ1-2
CDR3: CASSPDRKYGYTF
DNA: TGTGCCAGCAGTCCCGACAGGAAGTATGGCTACACCTTC

V: TRBV2
D: NA
size: NA
J: TRBJ1-5
CDR3: CASVYEGNQPQHF
DNA: TGTGCCAGCGTCTACGAGGGCAATCAGCCCCAGCATTTT

V: TRBV4-1
D: NA
size: once
J: TRBJ2-7
CDR3: CASSQEDSTYEQYF
DNA: TGCGCCAGCAGCCAAGAGGACAGTACCTACGAGCAGTACTTC

V: TRBV6-2/TRBV6-3
D: TRBD1
size: NA
J: TRBJ1-2
CDR3: CASSYSARGPRGYTF
DNA: TGTGCCAGCAGTTACTCGGCCAGGGGGCCACGGGGCTACACCTTC

V: TRBV4-1
D: NA
size: NA
J: TRBJ2-5
CDR3: CASSQRQVQETQYF
DNA: TGCGCCAGCAGCCAACGACAGGTCCAAGAGACCCAGTACTTC

V: TRBV7-9
D: NA
size: NA
J: TRBJ1-2
CDR3: CATDGGLDGYTF
DNA: TGTGCCACCGACGGGGGGTTGGATGGCTACACCTTC

V: TRBV5-1
D: TRBD2
size: NA
J: TRBJ2-7
CDR3: CASSLLAGAEQYF
DNA: TGCGCCAGCAGCTTACTAGCGGGGGCCGAGCAGTACTTC

V: TRBV30
D: TRBD1
size: NA
J: TRBJ2-4
CDR3: CAWSTHRTGAPAKNIQYF
DNA: TGTGCCTGGAGTACCCACCGGACAGGAGCACCAGCCAAAAACATTCAGTACTTC

V: TRBV19
D: NA
size: NA
J: TRBJ1-6
CDR3: CASSSMGRGNNSPLHF
DNA: TGTGCCAGTAGTTCCATGGGAAGGGGGAATAATTCACCCCTCCACTTT

V: TRBV24-1
D: TRBD1
size: NA
J: TRBJ1-2
CDR3: CATSDTGQGANYGYTF
DNA: TGTGCCACCAGTGATACAGGACAGGGGGCAAACTATGGCTACACCTTC

V: TRBV5-4
D: NA
size: NA
J: TRBJ2-3
CDR3: CASSPGGSGSTDTQYF
DNA: TGTGCCAGCAGCCCCGGGGGTAGCGGAAGCACAGATACGCAGTATTTT

V: TRBV2
D: NA
size: NA
J: TRBJ1-3
CDR3: CASRQSGVGNTIYF
DNA: TGTGCCAGCAGACAATCAGGGGTAGGAAACACCATATATTTT

V: TRBV11-3
D: NA
size: NA
J: TRBJ1-1
CDR3: CASSPSQGGTEAFF
DNA: TGTGCCAGCAGCCCATCACAGGGCGGGACTGAAGCTTTCTTT

V: TRBV11-2
D: NA
size: once
J: TRBJ1-5
CDR3: CASSPNAGSNQPQHF
DNA: TGTGCCAGCAGCCCAAACGCAGGGAGCAATCAGCCCCAGCATTTT

V: TRBV2
D: NA
size: NA
J: TRBJ1-1
CDR3: CASSGQERGVEAFF
DNA: TGTGCCAGCAGTGGACAGGAGAGAGGGGTTGAAGCTTTCTTT

V: TRBV10-3
D: TRBD1
size: once
J: TRBJ2-7
CDR3: CAISEDRGEQYF
DNA: TGTGCCATCAGTGAGGACAGGGGCGAGCAGTACTTC

V: TRBV3-1/TRBV3-2
D: TRBD1
size: NA
J: TRBJ2-7
CDR3: CASSPLGQAYEQYF
DNA: TGTGCCAGCAGCCCATTGGGACAGGCCTACGAGCAGTACTTC

V: TRBV5-6
D: NA
size: NA
J: TRBJ1-1
CDR3: CASSLGIRVPLGVSSPAFF
DNA: TGTGCCAGCAGCTTGGGGATTCGGGTCCCACTGGGAGTCTCTTCACCCGCTTTCTTT

V: TRBV11-2
D: TRBD1
size: once
J: TRBJ2-1
CDR3: CASSLENRGDEQFF
DNA: TGTGCCAGCAGCTTGGAAAACAGGGGTGATGAGCAGTTCTTC

V: TRBV5-1
D: NA
size: NA
J: TRBJ1-1
CDR3: CASSLTGYNTEAFF
DNA: TGCGCCAGCAGCTTGACAGGCTATAACACTGAAGCTTTCTTT

V: TRBV11-2
D: NA
size: NA
J: TRBJ1-2
CDR3: CASSALYGYTF
DNA: TGTGCCAGCAGCGCGTTATATGGCTACACCTTC

V: TRBV19
D: NA
size: NA
J: TRBJ2-5
CDR3: CASSIWGQETQYF
DNA: TGTGCCAGTAGTATCTGGGGGCAGGAGACCCAGTACTTC

V: TRBV5-1
D: NA
size: NA
J: TRBJ2-3
CDR3: CASSTGQSTDTQYF
DNA: TGCGCCAGCAGCACGGGACAAAGCACAGATACGCAGTATTTT

V: TRBV4-3
D: TRBD1
size: NA
J: TRBJ1-2
CDR3: CASSQGGGGYYGYTF
DNA: TGCGCCAGCAGCCAAGGAGGGGGCGGGTACTATGGCTACACCTTC

V: TRBV9
D: NA
size: NA
J: TRBJ1-6
CDR3: CASSVGNSRYSPLHF
DNA: TGTGCCAGCAGCGTAGGGAACAGTAGGTATTCACCCCTCCACTTT

V: TRBV27
D: TRBD1
size: NA
J: TRBJ1-2
CDR3: CASRKLGQGNYGYTF
DNA: TGTGCCAGCAGAAAGTTAGGACAGGGCAACTATGGCTACACCTTC

V: TRBV5-1
D: NA
size: NA
J: TRBJ1-5
CDR3: CASSPGGGKGQPQHF
DNA: TGCGCCAGCAGCCCGGGTGGAGGGAAAGGTCAGCCCCAGCATTTT

V: TRBV30
D: TRBD1
size: NA
J: TRBJ1-6
CDR3: CAWSADRMTSSYNSPLHF
DNA: TGTGCCTGGAGTGCGGACAGGATGACTAGCTCCTATAATTCACCCCTCCACTTT